This is a list of T cell receptor beta chains from one sample in a study of blood T cell repertoires in COVID-19. Data came from immunoSEQ multiplex PCR; TCRdb stores just in-frame clones and leaves some out. The table shows about 330,000 clones, with roughly 88% occurring only once. Sequenced input: peripheral blood. Receptors were obtained from a woman aged 50 to 60 with active or convalescent COVID-19. The CDR3 runs from the conserved cysteine through the conserved F or W. A D gene is named only where the DNA matches it firmly. Expanded clones are given a class, and other clones once, few, many or no size at all.

d_call,v_call,clone_size,cdr3_length,j_call,cdr3_nt,cdr3_aa
TRBD2,TRBV7-6,-,15,TRBJ2-2,TGTGCCAGCAGCCCCCGCGGGGGGGCGGTCGGGGAGCTGTTTTTT,CASSPRGGAVGELFF
TRBD2,TRBV6-2/TRBV6-3,-,15,TRBJ2-2,TGTGCCAGCAGTATAGCGGGAGGGAACACCGGGGAGCTGTTTTTT,CASSIAGGNTGELFF
TRBD2,TRBV7-2,-,13,TRBJ2-1,TGTGCCAGCGTAGCGGGCCCCTACAATGAGCAGTTCTTC,CASVAGPYNEQFF
TRBD2,TRBV7-2,-,14,TRBJ2-5,TGTGCCAGCAGCATCCAGCGGGAGTCTCAAACCCAGTACTTC,CASSIQRESQTQYF
-,TRBV7-8,-,14,TRBJ2-3,TGTGCCAGCGGCTCCAGGGTCGCGACAGATACGCAGTATTTT,CASGSRVATDTQYF
-,TRBV10-3,-,12,TRBJ1-1,TGTGCCATCAGCGAAGACGGAGCCTGGGCTTTCTTT,CAISEDGAWAFF
TRBD1,TRBV6-5,-,14,TRBJ2-3,TGTGCCAGCAGTCGACAGGGAATCACAGATACGCAGTATTTT,CASSRQGITDTQYF
TRBD1,TRBV24-1,-,15,TRBJ2-3,TGTGCCACCAGTGATAACAGGGGGCTTTCAGATACGCAGTATTTT,CATSDNRGLSDTQYF
TRBD1,TRBV4-2,-,13,TRBJ1-5,TGTGCCAGCTCCAGGGGACAGAATCAGCCCCAGCATTTT,CASSRGQNQPQHF
-,TRBV5-8,-,15,TRBJ1-1,TGTGCCAGCAGCTTCTGGTCGGGGGGCAACACTGAAGCTTTCTTT,CASSFWSGGNTEAFF
-,TRBV7-2,once,15,TRBJ1-2,TGTGCCAGCACCTTAAATGACAGGACGTACTATGGCTACACCTTC,CASTLNDRTYYGYTF
-,TRBV29-1,few,12,TRBJ1-5,TGCAGCGTTGATCTCGGAGGCCAGCCCCAGCATTTT,CSVDLGGQPQHF
-,TRBV4-3,-,14,TRBJ1-1,TGCGCCAGCAGCCAAGCCTTGGGCAGACCTGAAGCTTTCTTT,CASSQALGRPEAFF
-,TRBV7-9,-,16,TRBJ1-5,TGTGCCAGCAGCTTAGTTGAGGCAGGGCGCAATCAGCCCCAGCATTTT,CASSLVEAGRNQPQHF
-,TRBV6-5,-,10,TRBJ2-7,TGTGCCAGCAGTTCTGGCCAGTCGTACTTC,CASSSGQSYF
TRBD1,TRBV6-6,-,15,TRBJ2-5,TGTGCCAGCAGTTATTCCACAGGGGGCCCAGAGACCCAGTACTTC,CASSYSTGGPETQYF
TRBD2,TRBV13,-,14,TRBJ2-7,TGTGCCAGCAGCTCACTAGCGGGGGTCTACGAGCAGTACTTC,CASSSLAGVYEQYF
-,TRBV19,-,13,TRBJ2-5,TGTGCCAGTAGTACGGCATCAGGGGAGACCCAGTACTTC,CASSTASGETQYF
-,TRBV30,-,15,TRBJ1-3,TGTGCCTGGAGTGTACGAGCAGGTCCAGGAAACACCATATATTTT,CAWSVRAGPGNTIYF
-,TRBV19,once,13,TRBJ1-2,TGTGCCAGCCGCAGGGAACCCCTCTATGGCTACACCTTC,CASRREPLYGYTF
TRBD2,TRBV4-1,-,17,TRBJ2-2,TGCGCCAGCAGCCTCCAGCCGCCCGGGAGGGGCACCGGGGAGCTGTTTTTT,CASSLQPPGRGTGELFF
-,TRBV18,-,14,TRBJ1-5,TGTGCCAGCTCAAGAGGGAGGGAGAATCAGCCCCAGCATTTT,CASSRGRENQPQHF